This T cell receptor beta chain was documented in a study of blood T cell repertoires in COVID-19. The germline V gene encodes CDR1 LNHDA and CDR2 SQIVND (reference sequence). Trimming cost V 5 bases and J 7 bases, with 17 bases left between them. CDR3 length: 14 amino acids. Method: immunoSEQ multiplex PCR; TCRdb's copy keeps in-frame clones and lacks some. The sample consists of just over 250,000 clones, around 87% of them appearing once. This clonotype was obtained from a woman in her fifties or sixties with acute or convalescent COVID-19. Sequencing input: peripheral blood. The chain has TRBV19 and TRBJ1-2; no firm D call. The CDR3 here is CASSFGLFTAGYTF. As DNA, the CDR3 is TGTGCCAGTAGTTTTGGACTGTTCACGGCTGGCTACACCTTC.